This T cell receptor beta chain was sequenced for a study of OX40 agonist ivuxolimab in advanced cancers. The CDR3 spans 16 residues. Germline values: CDR1 SGHTA, CDR2 FQGTGA. Trimming took 2 bases from V and 0 from J, leaving 11 bases between them. Profiled with immunoSEQ multiplex PCR; TCRdb holds only in-frame clones, not every one. The sample shows about 100,000 clones, about 80% of them seen only once. A history of autoimmune disease or systemic immunosuppression excluded patients. The chain uses TRBV7-3 and TRBJ2-1, with D maybe TRBD2 (5 bases). The sample consisted of CD4+ or CD8+ T cells sorted from blood, taken in a trial of the OX40 agonist ivuxolimab. The receptor's source is an adult with an advanced solid tumor such as melanoma, head and neck, liver or kidney cancer. The CDR3 is CASSLAPTSSYNEQFF. The CDR3 nucleotides read TGTGCCAGCAGCTTAGCCCCTACTAGCTCCTACAATGAGCAGTTCTTC.